The next 15 T cell receptor beta chains were all read from a single sample in a study of CD8+ T cells in alopecia areata. Extracted from the samples, RNA was reverse transcribed into cDNA to serve as the sequencing template. Generated by immunoSEQ multiplex PCR, the TCRdb table keeps only in-frame clones and is missing some. The table lists some 180,000 clones, more than 60% of them singletons. The starting material was CD4+ T cells sorted from blood, obtained at week 0. The receptors come from a human donor with alopecia areata.

The gene calls are TRBV2 and TRBJ2-7; D unclear. Germline V gene lookup returns CDR1 SNHLY and CDR2 FYNNEI. This CDR3 spans 13 amino acids. V was clipped by 3 bases and J by 3 bases, with 9 bases between them. The CDR3 region is CASSDRIVYEQYF. In DNA form, the CDR3 reads TGTGCCAGCAGTGACAGGATCGTCTACGAGCAGTACTTC.

V is TRBV2 and J is TRBJ2-1; D not resolved. This CDR3 has 11 residues. V dropped 6 bases and J dropped 4 bases, with 4 bases sitting between them. Germline loops: CDR1 SNHLY, CDR2 FYNNEI. CDR3 DNA: TGTGCCAGCAGCCTTTACAATGAGCAGTTCTTC. It specifies CASSLYNEQFF.

In its sample, this clone was seen a few times. The chain combines TRBV29-1 with TRBJ1-1; D is uncertain. Germline V gene sequence: CDR1 SQVTM, CDR2 ANQGSEA. CDR3 length equals 13 residues. The V end lost 0 bases, the J end lost 0 bases, and 5 bases lay between the germline ends. CDR3 region: CSVEDLVNTEAFF. The CDR3 DNA follows: TGCAGCGTTGAAGATCTTGTGAACACTGAAGCTTTCTTT.

CDR3 region: CASSESDRVSHQPQHF. DNA for the CDR3: TGTGCCAGCAGTGAGTCGGACAGGGTATCGCATCAGCCCCAGCATTTT. V is TRBV2 and J is TRBJ1-5, with 8 bases that match TRBD1. CDR3 length: 16 residues. V shed 3 bases, J shed 5 bases, and the junction held 9 bases outside the gene matches. CDR1 and CDR2 from the germline V gene are SNHLY and FYNNEI.

The J gene is TRBJ2-7, the V gene TRBV25-1; D unresolved. V gave up 6 bases and J gave up 9 bases, with 15 bases separating them. The germline V gene has CDR1 MGHDK and CDR2 SYGVNS. This CDR3 region has 12 residues. CDR3 amino acids: CASRDRLAGQYF. The CDR3 nucleotides read TGTGCCAGCAGGGATCGCCTTGCAGGGCAGTACTTC.

The J gene is TRBJ1-2, the V gene TRBV5-6, with a possible D match to TRBD1 (6 bases). Germline V gene data show CDR1 as SGHDT and CDR2 as YYEEEE. V was shortened by 4 bases and J by 4 bases, with 20 bases between the two germline ends. This CDR3 is built from 16 residues. CDR3 sequence: CASSRRGGQRGYGYTF. For the CDR3, the DNA is TGTGCCAGCAGCCGCAGAGGGGGTCAACGAGGCTATGGCTACACCTTC.

About this clone itself: At one of its ends the junction is not consistent with the germline gene, which may arise from a read error. V gene TRBV5-4 combines with J gene TRBJ2-1; 9 bases are shared with TRBD2. Per the germline V gene, CDR1 is SGHNT and CDR2 is YYREEE (reference sequence). This CDR3 comprises 16 residues. The CDR3 region has the DNA TGCGCCAGCAGCCAACAAGGAGGTCTAGCGGGGTATGAGCAGTTCTTC. Amino acid sequence: CASSQQGGLAGYEQFF.

This chain uses TRBV4-3 with TRBJ1-6; no reliable D call. V was shortened by 0 bases and J by 7 bases, with 10 bases between the two germline ends. The CDR3 loop spans 15 amino acids. Germline V gene lookup returns CDR1 LGHNA and CDR2 YSLEER. CDR3 coding DNA: TGCGCCAGCAGCCAAGAAGGCGGGCTGAATTCACCCCTCCACTTT. This encodes CASSQEGGLNSPLHF.

The rearrangement links TRBV25-1 to TRBJ1-2; 9 nucleotides align to TRBD1. After removal of 1 base from V and 4 bases from J, the junction contained 7 bases not matched to a gene. The CDR3 loop spans 16 amino acids. The germline V gene has CDR1 MGHDK and CDR2 SYGVNS. CDR3 sequence (DNA): TGTGCCAGCAGTGAATTCGAGGGACAGGGCATCTATGGCTACACCTTC. It codes for CASSEFEGQGIYGYTF.

This chain joins TRBV19 and TRBJ2-3; D unclear. V lost 7 bases and J 0 bases, leaving 14 bases between the germline ends. This CDR3 is 15 amino acids long. Looked up from germline, CDR1 is LNHDA and CDR2 is SQIVND (reference sequence). CDR3 DNA sequence: TGTGCCAGTATGAGTTGGGGAACTAGCACAGATACGCAGTATTTT. Translating gives CASMSWGTSTDTQYF.

This clone was seen only a few times. The rearrangement uses TRBV9 and TRBJ1-2; no clear D. This CDR3 is built from 13 residues. The germline V gene encodes CDR1 SGDLS and CDR2 YYNGEE. Trimming stripped 5 bases from V and 9 bases from J, with 17 bases between. The CDR3 loop is CASRERGMPSYTF. The DNA of the CDR3 is TGTGCCAGCAGAGAGAGAGGGATGCCGAGCTACACCTTC.

The V call is TRBV5-1, the J call TRBJ2-3; 12 bases are a match to TRBD2. From germline, CDR1 is SGHRS and CDR2 YFSETQ. The J segment lost 7 bases and the V segment lost 4 bases, leaving 10 bases of the junction unmatched. The CDR3 extends over 16 amino acids. The CDR3 region is CASSNGLAGSQYTQYF. CDR3 coding DNA: TGCGCCAGCAGCAACGGACTAGCGGGGAGCCAATATACGCAGTATTTT.

The V gene is TRBV11-2, the J gene TRBJ1-2; D is unresolved. Germline CDR1 reads SGHAT; CDR2 reads FQNNGV. The CDR3 consists of 15 residues. V was trimmed by 1 base and J by 0 bases, leaving 9 bases between them. The CDR3 nucleotides are TGTGCCAGCAGCTTAGGGGCCCGCGCTAACTATGGCTACACCTTC. Its translation is CASSLGARANYGYTF.

This chain links TRBV5-1 with TRBJ2-3, with a weak D call TRBD1 (6 bases). Germline CDR1 reads SGHRS; CDR2 reads YFSETQ. Trimming left V 0 bases short and J 4 bases short, with 9 bases between. This CDR3 contains 14 residues. As DNA, the CDR3 is TGCGCCAGCAGCTTGGGGGGGCCGGCAGATACGCAGTATTTT. It encodes CASSLGGPADTQYF.

The rearrangement joins TRBV6-8 to TRBJ2-5; D is uncertain. Deletions cut 8 bases from V and 2 bases from J, with 0 bases between. The CDR3 sequence is 9 residues long. The V gene's germline CDR1 is MNHGY and CDR2 SAAAGT. Here the CDR3 DNA reads TGTGCCAGCCAAGAGACCCAGTACTTC. Its translation is CASQETQYF.